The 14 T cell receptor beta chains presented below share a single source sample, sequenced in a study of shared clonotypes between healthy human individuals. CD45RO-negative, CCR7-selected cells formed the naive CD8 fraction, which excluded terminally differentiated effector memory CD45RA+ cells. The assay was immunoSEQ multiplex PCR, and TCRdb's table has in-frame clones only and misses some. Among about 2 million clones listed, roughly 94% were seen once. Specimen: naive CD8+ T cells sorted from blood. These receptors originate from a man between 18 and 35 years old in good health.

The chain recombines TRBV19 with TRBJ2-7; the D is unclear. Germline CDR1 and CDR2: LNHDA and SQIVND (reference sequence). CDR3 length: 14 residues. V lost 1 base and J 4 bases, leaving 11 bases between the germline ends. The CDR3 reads CASSIAATPYEQYF. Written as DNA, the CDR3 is TGTGCCAGTAGTATAGCTGCGACACCGTACGAGCAGTACTTC.

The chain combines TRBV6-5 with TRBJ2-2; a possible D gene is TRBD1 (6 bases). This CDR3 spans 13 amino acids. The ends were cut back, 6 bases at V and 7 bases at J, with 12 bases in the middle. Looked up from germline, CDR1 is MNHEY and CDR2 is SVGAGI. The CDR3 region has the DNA TGTGCCAGCAGGCCTACAGGGATCGGGGAGCTGTTTTTT. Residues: CASRPTGIGELFF.

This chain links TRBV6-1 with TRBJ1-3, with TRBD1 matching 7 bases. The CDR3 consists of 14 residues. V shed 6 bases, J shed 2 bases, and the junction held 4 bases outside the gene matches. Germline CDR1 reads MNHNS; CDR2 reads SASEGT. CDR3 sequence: CASSATGTGNTIYF. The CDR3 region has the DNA TGTGCCAGCAGCGCGACAGGGACTGGAAACACCATATATTTT.

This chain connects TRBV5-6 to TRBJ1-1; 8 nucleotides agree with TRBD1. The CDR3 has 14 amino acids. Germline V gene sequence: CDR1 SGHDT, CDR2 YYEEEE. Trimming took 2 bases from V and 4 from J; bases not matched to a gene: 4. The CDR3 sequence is CASSFYRGVTEAFF. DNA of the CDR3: TGTGCCAGCAGCTTTTACAGGGGGGTCACTGAAGCTTTCTTT.

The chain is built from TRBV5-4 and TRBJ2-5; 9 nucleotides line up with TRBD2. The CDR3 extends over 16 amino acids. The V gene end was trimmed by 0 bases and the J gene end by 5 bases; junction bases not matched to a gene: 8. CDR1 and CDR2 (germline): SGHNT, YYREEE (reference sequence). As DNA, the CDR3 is TGTGCCAGCAGCTTGGTCCTAGCGGGGCTTGGTGAGACCCAGTACTTC. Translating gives CASSLVLAGLGETQYF.

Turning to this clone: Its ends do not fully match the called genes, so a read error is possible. The CDR3 protein is CSVEGTGAYEQYF. In DNA, the CDR3 is TGCAGCGTGGAAGGGACGGGAGCCTACGAGCAGTACTTC. The genes are TRBV29-1 and TRBJ2-7, with a possible D match to TRBD2 (6 bases). Germline assignment: CDR1 SQVTM and CDR2 ANQGSEA. The CDR3 has 13 residues.

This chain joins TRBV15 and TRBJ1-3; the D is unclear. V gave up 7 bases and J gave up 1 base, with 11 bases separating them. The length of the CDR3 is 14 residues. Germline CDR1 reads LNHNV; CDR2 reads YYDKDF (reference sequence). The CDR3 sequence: CATKDGGSGNTIYF. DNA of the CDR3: TGTGCCACCAAGGACGGAGGATCTGGAAACACCATATATTTT.

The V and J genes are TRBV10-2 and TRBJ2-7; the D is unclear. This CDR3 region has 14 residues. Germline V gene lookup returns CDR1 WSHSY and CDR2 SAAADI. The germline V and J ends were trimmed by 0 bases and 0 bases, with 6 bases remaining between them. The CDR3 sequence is CASSESRSSYEQYF. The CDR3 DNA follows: TGCGCCAGCAGTGAGTCGAGAAGCTCCTACGAGCAGTACTTC.

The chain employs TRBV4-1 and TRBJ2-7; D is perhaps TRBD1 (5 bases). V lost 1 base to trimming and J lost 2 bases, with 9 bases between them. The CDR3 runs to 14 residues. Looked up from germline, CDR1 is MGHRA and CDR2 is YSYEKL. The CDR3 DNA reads TGCGCCAGCAGCCAAGCTTCACAGGCCTACGAGCAGTACTTC. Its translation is CASSQASQAYEQYF.

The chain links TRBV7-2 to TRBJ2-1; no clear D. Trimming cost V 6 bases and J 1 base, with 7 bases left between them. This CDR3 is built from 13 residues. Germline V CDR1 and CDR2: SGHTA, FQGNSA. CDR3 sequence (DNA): TGTGCCAGCAGGGGCGATTCCTACAATGAGCAGTTCTTC. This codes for CASRGDSYNEQFF.

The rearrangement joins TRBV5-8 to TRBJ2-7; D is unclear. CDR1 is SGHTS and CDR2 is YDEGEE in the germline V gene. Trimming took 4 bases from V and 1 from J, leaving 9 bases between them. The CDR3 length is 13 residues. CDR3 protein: CASSADGSYEQYF. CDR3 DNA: TGTGCCAGCAGCGCGGACGGATCCTACGAGCAGTACTTC.

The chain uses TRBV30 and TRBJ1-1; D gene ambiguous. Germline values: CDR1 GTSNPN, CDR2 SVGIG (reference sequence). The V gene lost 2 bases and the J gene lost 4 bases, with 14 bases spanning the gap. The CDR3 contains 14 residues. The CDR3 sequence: CAWSSGVWSTEAFF. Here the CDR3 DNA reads TGTGCCTGGAGTTCCGGGGTGTGGAGCACTGAAGCTTTCTTT.

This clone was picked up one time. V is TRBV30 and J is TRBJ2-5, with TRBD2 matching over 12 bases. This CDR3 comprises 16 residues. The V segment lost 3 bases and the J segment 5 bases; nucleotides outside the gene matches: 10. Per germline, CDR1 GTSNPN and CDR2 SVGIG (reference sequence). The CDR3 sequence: CAWSDDLAGGLETQYF. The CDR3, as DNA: TGTGCCTGGAGCGACGACCTAGCGGGAGGGCTGGAGACCCAGTACTTC. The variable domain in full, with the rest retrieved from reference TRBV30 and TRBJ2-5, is SQTIHQWPATLVQPVGSPLSLECTVEGTSNPNLYWYRQAAGRGLQLLFYSVGIGQISSEVPQNLSASRPQDRQFILSSKKLLLSDSGFYLCAWSDDLAGGLETQYFGPGTRLLVL.

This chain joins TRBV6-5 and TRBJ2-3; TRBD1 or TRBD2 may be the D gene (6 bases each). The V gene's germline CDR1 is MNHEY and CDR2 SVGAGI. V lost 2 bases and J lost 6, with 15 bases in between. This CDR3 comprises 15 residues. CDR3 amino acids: CASSYESGAWDTQYF. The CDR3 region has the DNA TGTGCCAGCAGTTACGAGTCGGGGGCATGGGATACGCAGTATTTT.